These 7 T cell receptor beta chains were all obtained from the same sample, sequenced in a study of CD8+CD57+ T cells in acquired aplastic anemia (dated by TCRdb to the late 2010s). The run used an Illumina HiSeq 2000. Profiling of TCR beta VDJ combinations and CDR3 sequences used genomic DNA as the template. Starting from the raw public reads, TCRdb applied fastp trimming at Q25, assembled clones with MiXCR and retained in-frame beta chains. A single entry per CDR3 protein holds the most common genes and DNA from its merged rows. The table for this sample lists 150,000 to 200,000 distinct CDR3 sequences; around half of them were counted only once. Of the sample, 30% to 40% is held by the ten largest clones. Flow cytometry had shown CD8+CD57+ cell expansion in the patients selected for sequencing. Sample: sorted CD4+, CD8+, or CD8+CD57+ T cells (not recorded which) from PBMCs. These receptors came from a human donor with aplastic anemia.

The chain is built from TRBV10-2 and TRBJ1-5; D not certain. The germline CDR1 and CDR2 sequences are WSHSY and SAAADI. The CDR3 spans 12 residues. Trimming cost V 8 bases and J 5 bases, with 10 bases left between them. The CDR3 loop reads CASQDRYQPQHF. CDR3 in DNA: TGCGCCAGCCAGGATAGATATCAGCCCCAGCATTTT.

V and J are TRBV20-1 and TRBJ2-3; TRBD2 matches at 9 bases. This CDR3 is built from 15 residues. Germline trimming cut 8 bases from V and 3 bases from J; bases unmatched to any gene: 12. Germline CDR1 reads DFQATT; CDR2 reads SNEGSKA (reference sequence). In DNA, the CDR3 is TGCAGTTACACCGATGGACTAGCGAGGACAGATACGCAGTATTTT. Its protein product is CSYTDGLARTDTQYF.

The V gene is TRBV2, the J gene TRBJ1-4; D gene unclear. The CDR3 spans 15 residues. Germline loops: CDR1 SNHLY, CDR2 FYNNEI. V dropped 5 bases and J dropped 4 bases, with 14 bases sitting between them. In nucleotides, the CDR3 is TGTGCCAGCAGTTTATCGATTGGGAGTAATGAAAAACTGTTTTTT. Translated: CASSLSIGSNEKLFF.

There are many counts of this clonotype. The V call is TRBV29-1, the J call TRBJ2-7, with D uncertain. Germline CDR1 and CDR2: SQVTM and ANQGSEA. Trimming removed 3 bases at V and 2 bases at J, with 8 bases between. The CDR3 is made up of 12 amino acids. The CDR3 bases are TGCAGCGTTGAGCTAAAAGCCTACGAGCAGTACTTC. This gives the protein CSVELKAYEQYF.

Concerning this clonotype: One base away lies a much larger clone, so this may be a sequencing read error. This chain connects TRBV6-6 to TRBJ1-1, with a possible D match to TRBD1 (5 bases). Germline CDR1 MNHNY, CDR2 SVGAGI (reference sequence). The CDR3 has 11 amino acids. Trimming shortened V by 5 bases and J by 14 bases, and 15 bases separated the two germline ends. The CDR3 spells CASSARDHEFF. Written as DNA, the CDR3 is TGTGCCAGCAGTGCCCGGGACCATGAATTCTTT.

This clonotype was recorded many times. The rearrangement uses TRBV13 and TRBJ2-7, with TRBD2 as a possible D gene (7 bases). V was clipped by 5 bases and J by 5 bases, with 13 bases between them. Per the germline V gene, CDR1 is PRHDT and CDR2 is FYEKMQ (reference sequence). This CDR3 spans 13 amino acids. The CDR3, as DNA: TGTGCCAGCAGCATTAGGGGGGGGGACGAGCAGTACTTC. Translated, it gives CASSIRGGDEQYF.

In this sample, this clonotype turned up many times. This chain uses TRBV20-1 with TRBJ1-1; 7 nucleotides line up with TRBD1. Trimming cost V 3 bases and J 0 bases; bases outside gene matches: 7. The CDR3 is made up of 15 amino acids. Germline-derived CDR1 and CDR2 are DFQATT and SNEGSKA (reference sequence). The CDR3 sequence is CSARVRQGLNTEAFF. In DNA form, the CDR3 reads TGCAGTGCTAGGGTGAGACAGGGTTTGAACACTGAAGCTTTCTTT.